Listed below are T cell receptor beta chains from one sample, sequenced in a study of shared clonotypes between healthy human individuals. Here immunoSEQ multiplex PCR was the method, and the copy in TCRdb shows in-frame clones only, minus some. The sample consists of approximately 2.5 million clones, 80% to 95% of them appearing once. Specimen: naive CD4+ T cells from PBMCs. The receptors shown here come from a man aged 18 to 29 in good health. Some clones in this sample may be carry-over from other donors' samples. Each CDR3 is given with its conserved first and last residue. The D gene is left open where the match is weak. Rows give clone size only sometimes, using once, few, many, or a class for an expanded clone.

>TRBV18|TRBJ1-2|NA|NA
TGTGCCAGCTCACCACAAGCAGATGGCTACACCTTC
CASSPQADGYTF
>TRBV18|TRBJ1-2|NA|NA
TGTGCCAGCTCACAGGACCCGGAATCCTATGGCTACACCTTC
CASSQDPESYGYTF
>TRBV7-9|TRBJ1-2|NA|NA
TGTGCCAGCGCTCTGGACAGCAACTATGGCTACACCTTC
CASALDSNYGYTF
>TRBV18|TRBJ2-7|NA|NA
TGTGCCAGCTCACAAAGCGGACCGGGGGAGCAGTACTTC
CASSQSGPGEQYF
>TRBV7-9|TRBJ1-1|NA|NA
TGTGCCAGCAGCTTCTCAGGGACGGTGGCTGAAGCTTTCTTT
CASSFSGTVAEAFF
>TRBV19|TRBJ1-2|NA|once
TGTGCCAGTAGGGAGGAGAACGGGGGGCCCGACTATGGCTACACCTTC
CASREENGGPDYGYTF
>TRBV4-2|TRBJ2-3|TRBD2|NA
TGTGCCAGCAGGAGCGGGAGGAGCACAGATACGCAGTATTTT
CASRSGRSTDTQYF
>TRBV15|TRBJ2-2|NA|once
TGTGCCACCAGCAGAAGAGACGGGGAGCTGTTTTTT
CATSRRDGELFF
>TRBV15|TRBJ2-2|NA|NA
TGTGCCACCAGCAGAGATTCTTACGGCGAGCTGTTTTTT
CATSRDSYGELFF
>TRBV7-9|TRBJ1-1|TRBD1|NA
TGTGCCAGCAGCTTAGCGGGACAGGGATGGAACACTGAAGCTTTCTTT
CASSLAGQGWNTEAFF
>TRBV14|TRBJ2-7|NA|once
TGTGCCAGCAGCCATCCCCCCTCCCGGCCCGTGAGCGAGCAGTACTTC
CASSHPPSRPVSEQYF
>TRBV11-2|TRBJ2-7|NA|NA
TGTGCCAGCAGCTTCGCCGGGTCGGGAGAGCAGTACTTC
CASSFAGSGEQYF
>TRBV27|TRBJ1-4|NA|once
TGTGCCAGCAGTTTATCGGGCAGAGAACTGTTTTTT
CASSLSGRELFF
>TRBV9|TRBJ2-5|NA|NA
TGTGCCAGCAGCGTAGCCCCTCCCCGCCAGGGTCTGGAGACCCAGTACTTC
CASSVAPPRQGLETQYF
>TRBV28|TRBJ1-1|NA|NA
TGTGCCAGCAGAATAGACCACTCTGAAGCTTTCTTT
CASRIDHSEAFF
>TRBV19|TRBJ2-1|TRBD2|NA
TGTGCCAGTAGTATAGAAGGGACTAGCGGACTCCGCTCCTACAATGAGCAGTTCTTC
CASSIEGTSGLRSYNEQFF
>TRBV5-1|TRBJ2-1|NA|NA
TGCGCCAGCAGCTCACAGGGAATCCACAATGAGCAGTTCTTC
CASSSQGIHNEQFF
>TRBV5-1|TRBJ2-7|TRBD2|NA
TGCGCCAGCAGCCAAAGGGGACTAGCGGGAGGCGAGCAGTACTTC
CASSQRGLAGGEQYF
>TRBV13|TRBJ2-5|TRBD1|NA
TGTGCCAGCAGCCTTGACAGGGATAAGACCCAGTACTTC
CASSLDRDKTQYF
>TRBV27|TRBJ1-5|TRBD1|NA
TGTGCCAGCAGCCGAACAGGGACAGGGGGGAGACAGCCCCAGCATTTT
CASSRTGTGGRQPQHF
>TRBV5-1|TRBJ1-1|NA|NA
TGCGCCAGCAGTACCAATACAGGGAACACTGAAGCTTTCTTT
CASSTNTGNTEAFF
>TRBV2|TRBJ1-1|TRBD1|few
TGTGCCAGCAGTAGGACAGGGGTTCAAGCTTTCTTT
CASSRTGVQAFF
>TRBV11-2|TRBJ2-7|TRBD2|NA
TGTGCCAGCAGCTTTACTAGCGGGAGTTCCTACGAGCAGTACTTC
CASSFTSGSSYEQYF
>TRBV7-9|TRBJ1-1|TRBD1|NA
TGTGCCAGCAGCTTAGGGACAGGGGAGAACACTGAAGCTTTCTTT
CASSLGTGENTEAFF
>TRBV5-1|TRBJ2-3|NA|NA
TGCGCCAGCAGCTTGATCGGCAGGTACACAGATACGCAGTATTTT
CASSLIGRYTDTQYF
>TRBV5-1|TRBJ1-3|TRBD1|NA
TGCGCCAGCAGCTTGGCTCCGGGACAGGGTTCTGGAAACACCATATATTTT
CASSLAPGQGSGNTIYF
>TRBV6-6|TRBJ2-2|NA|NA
TGTGCCAGCAGGGGGCTAGGCACCGGGGAGCTGTTTTTT
CASRGLGTGELFF
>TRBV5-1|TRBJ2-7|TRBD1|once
TGCGCCAGCAGGGCCGGGACAGGGACCTCCTACGAGCAGTACTTC
CASRAGTGTSYEQYF
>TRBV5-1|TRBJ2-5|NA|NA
TGCGCCAGCAGCTTGGTGTTAGCTGGCAAGACCCAGTACTTC
CASSLVLAGKTQYF
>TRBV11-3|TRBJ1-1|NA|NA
TGTGCCAGCAGCGATAATGGGGGGTCTGAAGCTTTCTTT
CASSDNGGSEAFF
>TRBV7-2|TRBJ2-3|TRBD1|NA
TGTGCCAGCAGCCAATCGGGACAGGGGGCATCAGATACGCAGTATTTT
CASSQSGQGASDTQYF
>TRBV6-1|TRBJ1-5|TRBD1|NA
TGTGCCAGCAGGGAGCCCGACAGGGTGCGGCCCCAGCATTTT
CASREPDRVRPQHF
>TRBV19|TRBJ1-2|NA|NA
TGTGCCAGTAGTAAAGGGGCACCCTATGGCTACACCTTC
CASSKGAPYGYTF
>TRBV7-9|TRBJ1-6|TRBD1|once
TGTGCCAGCAGCTTAGGACAGGGGGATAGCCCACCCCTCCACTTT
CASSLGQGDSPPLHF
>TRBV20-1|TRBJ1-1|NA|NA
TGCAGTGCTAGAGATCGGACTGAAGCTTTCTTT
CSARDRTEAFF
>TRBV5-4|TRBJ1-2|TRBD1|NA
TGTGCCAGCAGCTTGGCAGACAGGGGTGGAGGCTACACCTTC
CASSLADRGGGYTF
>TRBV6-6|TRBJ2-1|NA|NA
TGTGCCAGCGGGAAGAACAATGAGCAGTTCTTC
CASGKNNEQFF
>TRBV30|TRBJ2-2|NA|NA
TGTGCCTCCAGGACCGGGAACACCGGGGAGCTGTTTTTT
CASRTGNTGELFF
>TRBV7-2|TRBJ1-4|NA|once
TGTGCCAGCAGCTTGCACGAGGTCGAAAAACTGTTTTTT
CASSLHEVEKLFF
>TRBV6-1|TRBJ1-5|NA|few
TGTGCCAGCAGGCGACAGAATCAGCCCCAGCATTTT
CASRRQNQPQHF
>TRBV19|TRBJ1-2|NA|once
TGTGCCAGTAGTTCCCCGCGCGAAGCGGCTAACTATGGCTACACCTTC
CASSSPREAANYGYTF
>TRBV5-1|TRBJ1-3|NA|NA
TGCGCCAGCAGCTTGAGGCCCCCCTCTGGAAACACCATATATTTT
CASSLRPPSGNTIYF
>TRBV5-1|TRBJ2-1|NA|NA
TGCGCCAGCAGCTTGCAGGGATTGGGGTACAATGAGCAGTTCTTC
CASSLQGLGYNEQFF
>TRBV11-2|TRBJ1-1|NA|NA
TGTGCCAGCAGCCCCCTCCCGGTGAACACTGAAGCTTTCTTT
CASSPLPVNTEAFF
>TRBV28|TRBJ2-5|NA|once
TGTGCCAGCAGTTTGTCCGGGACAAAAGAGACCCAGTACTTC
CASSLSGTKETQYF
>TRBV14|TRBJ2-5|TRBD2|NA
TGTGCCAGCTCGACAAACTTACTAGCGGGGGAGACCCAGTACTTC
CASSTNLLAGETQYF
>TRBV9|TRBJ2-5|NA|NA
TGTGCCAGCAGCGTAGGGATCGGCGGGCCAGCGACCCAGTACTTC
CASSVGIGGPATQYF
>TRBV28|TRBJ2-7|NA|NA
TGTGCCAGCAGTTCTCACGGGACACTAGACTACGAGCAGTACTTC
CASSSHGTLDYEQYF
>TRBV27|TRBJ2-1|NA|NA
TGTGCCAGCAGTTCCCAGGGCCTAGCCCATAACAATGAGCAGTTCTTC
CASSSQGLAHNNEQFF
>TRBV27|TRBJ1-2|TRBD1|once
TGTGCCAGCCTTGGGTATGAGGGGACAGGGGCCCTTAACTATGGCTACACCTTC
CASLGYEGTGALNYGYTF
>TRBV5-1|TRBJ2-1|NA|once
TGCGCCAGCACCCCAGTAGCGGTCTACAATGAGCAGTTCTTC
CASTPVAVYNEQFF
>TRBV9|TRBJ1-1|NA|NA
TGTGCCACTGGTCGAAATATAGGGGAAGCTTTCTTT
CATGRNIGEAFF
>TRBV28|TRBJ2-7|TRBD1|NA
TGTGCCAGCGGATCCACAGGGGCCCCCTACGAGCAGTACTTC
CASGSTGAPYEQYF
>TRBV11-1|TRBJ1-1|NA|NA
TGTGCCAGCAGCCTTAGTGGGGTGGGGAGCACTGAAGCTTTCTTT
CASSLSGVGSTEAFF